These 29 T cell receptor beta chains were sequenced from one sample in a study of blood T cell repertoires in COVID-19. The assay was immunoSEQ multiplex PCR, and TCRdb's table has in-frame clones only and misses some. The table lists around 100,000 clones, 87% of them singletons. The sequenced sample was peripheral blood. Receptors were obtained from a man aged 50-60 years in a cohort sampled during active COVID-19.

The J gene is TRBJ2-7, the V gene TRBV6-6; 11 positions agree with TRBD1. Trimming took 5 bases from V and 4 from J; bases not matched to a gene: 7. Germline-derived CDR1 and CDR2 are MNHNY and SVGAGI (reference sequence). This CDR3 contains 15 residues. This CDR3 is CASSRGQGVSYEQYV. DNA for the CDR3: TGTGCCAGCAGTAGGGGACAGGGGGTTTCTTACGAGCAGTACGTC.

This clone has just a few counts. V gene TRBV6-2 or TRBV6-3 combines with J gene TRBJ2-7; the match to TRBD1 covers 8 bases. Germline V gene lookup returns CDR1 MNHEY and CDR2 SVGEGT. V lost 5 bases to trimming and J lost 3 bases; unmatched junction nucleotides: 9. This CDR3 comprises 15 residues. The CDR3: CASSRGQGAFYEQYF. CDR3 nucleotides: TGTGCCAGCAGTAGGGGTCAGGGGGCTTTCTACGAGCAGTACTTC.

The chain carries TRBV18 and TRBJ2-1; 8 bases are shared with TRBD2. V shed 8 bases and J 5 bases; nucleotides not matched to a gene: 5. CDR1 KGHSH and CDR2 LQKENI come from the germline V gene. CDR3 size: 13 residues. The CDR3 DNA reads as TGTGCCAGCGCTGGACTAGCCGACAATGAGCAGTTCTTC. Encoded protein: CASAGLADNEQFF.

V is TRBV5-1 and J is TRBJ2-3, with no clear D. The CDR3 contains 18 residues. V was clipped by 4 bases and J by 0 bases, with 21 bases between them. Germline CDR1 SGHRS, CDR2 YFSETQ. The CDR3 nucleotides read TGCGCCAGCAGCCCGAATCCCCCAAAGTGGGCTAGCACAGATACGCAGTATTTT. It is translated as CASSPNPPKWASTDTQYF.

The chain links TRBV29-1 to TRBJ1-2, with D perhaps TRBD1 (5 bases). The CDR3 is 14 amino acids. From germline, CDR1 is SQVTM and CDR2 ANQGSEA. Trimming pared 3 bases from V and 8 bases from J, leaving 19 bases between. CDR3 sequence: CSVDSPDGALGYTF. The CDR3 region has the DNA TGCAGCGTTGACTCCCCCGATGGGGCACTGGGCTACACCTTC.

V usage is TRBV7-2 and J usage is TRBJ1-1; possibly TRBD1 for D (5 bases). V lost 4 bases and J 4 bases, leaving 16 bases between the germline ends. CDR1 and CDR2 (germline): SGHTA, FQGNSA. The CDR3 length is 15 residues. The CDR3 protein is CASSSGGGGVTEAFF. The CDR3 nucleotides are TGTGCCAGCAGCTCAGGTGGGGGGGGTGTCACTGAAGCTTTCTTT.

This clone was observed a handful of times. The CDR3 loop is CASSLGQRRASSPLHF. CDR3 sequence (DNA): TGTGCCAGCAGCTTAGGACAGAGGAGGGCGAGCTCACCCCTCCACTTT. This sequence joins TRBV7-8 and TRBJ1-6; D may be TRBD1 (5 bases). This CDR3 has 16 residues. Trimming left V 1 base short and J 10 bases short, with 17 bases between. The germline gives CDR1 SGHVS, CDR2 FQNEAQ.

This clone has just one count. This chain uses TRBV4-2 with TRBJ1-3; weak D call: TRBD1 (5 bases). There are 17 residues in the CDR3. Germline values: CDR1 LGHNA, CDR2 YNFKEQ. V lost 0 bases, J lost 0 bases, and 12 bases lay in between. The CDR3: CASSQDYRGYSGNTIYF. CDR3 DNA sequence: TGTGCCAGCAGCCAAGATTATAGGGGATACTCTGGAAACACCATATATTTT.

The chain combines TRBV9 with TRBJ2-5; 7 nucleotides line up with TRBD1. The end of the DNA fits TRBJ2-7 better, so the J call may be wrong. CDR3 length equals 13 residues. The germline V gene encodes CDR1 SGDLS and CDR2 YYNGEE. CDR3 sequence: CASSVEQGYEQYF. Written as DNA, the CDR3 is TGTGCCAGCAGCGTAGAACAGGGGTACGAGCAGTACTTC.

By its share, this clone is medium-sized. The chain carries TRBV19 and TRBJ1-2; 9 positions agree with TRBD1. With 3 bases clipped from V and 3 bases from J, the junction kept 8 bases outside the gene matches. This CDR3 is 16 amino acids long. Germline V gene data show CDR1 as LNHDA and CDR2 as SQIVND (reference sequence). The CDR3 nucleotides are TGTGCCAGTAGTATGGGACAGGGTCGGGGGGACTATGGCTACACCTTC. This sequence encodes CASSMGQGRGDYGYTF.

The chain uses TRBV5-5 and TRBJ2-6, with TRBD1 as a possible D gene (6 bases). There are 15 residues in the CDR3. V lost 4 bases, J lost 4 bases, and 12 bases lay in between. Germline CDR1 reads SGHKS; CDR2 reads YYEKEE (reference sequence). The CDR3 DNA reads TGTGCCAGCAGCACCGGGACACTCGGGGCCAACGTCCTGACTTTC. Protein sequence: CASSTGTLGANVLTF.

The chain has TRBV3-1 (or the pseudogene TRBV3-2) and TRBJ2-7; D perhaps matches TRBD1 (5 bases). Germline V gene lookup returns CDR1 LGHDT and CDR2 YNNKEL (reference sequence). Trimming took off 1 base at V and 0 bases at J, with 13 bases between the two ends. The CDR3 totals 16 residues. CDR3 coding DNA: TGTGCCAGCAGCCAAGTCGGCCAGGGATCCTCCTACGAGCAGTACTTC. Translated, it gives CASSQVGQGSSYEQYF.

This chain's CDR3 is CATSDLGTSGHQETQYF. The CDR3 region has the DNA TGTGCCACCAGTGATTTAGGGACTAGCGGCCACCAAGAGACCCAGTACTTC. The rearrangement links TRBV24-1 to TRBJ2-5, with 11 bases identical to TRBD2. V lost 1 base to trimming and J lost 0 bases; unmatched junction nucleotides: 3. The CDR3 is made up of 17 amino acids. CDR1 is KGHDR and CDR2 is SFDVKD in the germline V gene.

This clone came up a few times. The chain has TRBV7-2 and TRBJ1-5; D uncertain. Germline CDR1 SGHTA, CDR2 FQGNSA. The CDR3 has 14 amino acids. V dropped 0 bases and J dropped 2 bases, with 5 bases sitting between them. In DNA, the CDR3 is TGTGCCAGCAGCTTAGCCGGGGGCAATCAGCCCCAGCATTTT. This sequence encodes CASSLAGGNQPQHF.

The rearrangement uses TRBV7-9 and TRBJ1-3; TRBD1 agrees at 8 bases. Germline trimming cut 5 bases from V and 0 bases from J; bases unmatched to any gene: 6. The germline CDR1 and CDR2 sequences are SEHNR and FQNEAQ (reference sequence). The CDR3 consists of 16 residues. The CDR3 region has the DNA TGTGCCAGCAGCGGACGGGACAGGAGCTCTGGAAACACCATATATTTT. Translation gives CASSGRDRSSGNTIYF.

The CDR3 reads CASRDTRTYGYTF. In nucleotides, the CDR3 is TGTGCCAGCAGGGACACCAGGACCTATGGCTACACCTTC. The V gene is TRBV12-3 or TRBV12-4, the J gene TRBJ1-2; tentatively, D is TRBD1 (5 bases). The CDR3 length is 13 residues. V was trimmed by 6 bases and J by 4 bases, leaving 12 bases between them.

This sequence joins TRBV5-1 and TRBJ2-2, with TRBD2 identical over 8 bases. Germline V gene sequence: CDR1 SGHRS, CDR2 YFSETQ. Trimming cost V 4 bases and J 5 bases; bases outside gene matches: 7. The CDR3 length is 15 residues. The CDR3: CASSSQRGLTGELFF. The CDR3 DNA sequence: TGCGCCAGCAGCAGCCAGCGGGGGCTGACCGGGGAGCTGTTTTTT.

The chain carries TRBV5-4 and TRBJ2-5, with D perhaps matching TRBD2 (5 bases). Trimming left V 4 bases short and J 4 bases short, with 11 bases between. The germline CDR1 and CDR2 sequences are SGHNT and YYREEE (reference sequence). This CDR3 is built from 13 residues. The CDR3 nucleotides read TGTGCCAGCAGCCGAGGGCCGGGAGAGACCCAGTACTTC. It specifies CASSRGPGETQYF.

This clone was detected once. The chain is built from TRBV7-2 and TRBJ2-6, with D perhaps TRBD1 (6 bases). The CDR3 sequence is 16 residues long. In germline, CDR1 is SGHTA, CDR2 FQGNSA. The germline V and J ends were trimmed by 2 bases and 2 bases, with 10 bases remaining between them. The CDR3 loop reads CASSLRGTTGANVLTF. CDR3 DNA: TGTGCCAGCAGCTTAAGGGGGACAACTGGGGCCAACGTCCTGACTTTC.

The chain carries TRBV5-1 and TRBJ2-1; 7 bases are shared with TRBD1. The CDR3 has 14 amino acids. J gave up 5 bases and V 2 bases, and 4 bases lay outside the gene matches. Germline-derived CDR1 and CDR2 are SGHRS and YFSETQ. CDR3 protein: CASSLGQENNEQFF. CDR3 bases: TGCGCCAGCAGCTTAGGACAGGAGAACAATGAGCAGTTCTTC.

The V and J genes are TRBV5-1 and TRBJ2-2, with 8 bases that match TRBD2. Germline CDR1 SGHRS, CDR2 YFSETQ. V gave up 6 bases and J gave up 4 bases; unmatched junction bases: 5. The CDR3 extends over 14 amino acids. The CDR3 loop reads CASKRGQGTGELFF. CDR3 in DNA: TGCGCCAGCAAGCGGGGGCAAGGCACCGGGGAGCTGTTTTTT. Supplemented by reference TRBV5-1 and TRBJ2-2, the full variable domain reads KAGVTQTPRYLIKTRGQQVTLSCSPISGHRSVSWYQQTPGQGLQFLFEYFSETQRNKGNFPGRFSGRQFSNSRSEMNVSTLELGDSALYLCASKRGQGTGELFFGEGSRLTVL.

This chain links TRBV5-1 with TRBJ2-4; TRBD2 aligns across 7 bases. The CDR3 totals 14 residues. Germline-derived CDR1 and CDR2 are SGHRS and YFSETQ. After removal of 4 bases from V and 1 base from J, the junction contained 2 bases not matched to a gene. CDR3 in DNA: TGCGCCAGCAGCCCCGGGGGGGCCAAAAACATTCAGTACTTC. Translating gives CASSPGGAKNIQYF.

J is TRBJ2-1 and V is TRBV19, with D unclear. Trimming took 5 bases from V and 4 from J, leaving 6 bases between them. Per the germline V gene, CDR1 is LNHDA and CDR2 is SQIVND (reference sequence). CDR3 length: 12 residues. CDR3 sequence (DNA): TGTGCCAGTAGTCTCGAGTACAATGAGCAGTTCTTC. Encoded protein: CASSLEYNEQFF.

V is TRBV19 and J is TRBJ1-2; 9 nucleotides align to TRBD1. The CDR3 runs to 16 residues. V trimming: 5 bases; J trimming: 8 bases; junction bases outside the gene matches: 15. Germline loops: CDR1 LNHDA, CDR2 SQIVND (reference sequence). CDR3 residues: CASSVGDTGGSGGYTF. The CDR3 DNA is TGTGCCAGTAGTGTCGGAGATACAGGGGGCTCGGGCGGCTACACCTTC. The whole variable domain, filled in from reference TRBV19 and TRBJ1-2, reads DGGITQSPKYLFRKEGQNVTLSCEQNLNHDAMYWYRQDPGQGLRLIYYSQIVNDFQKGDIAEGYSVSREKKESFPLTVTSAQKNPTAFYLCASSVGDTGGSGGYTFGSGTRLTVV.

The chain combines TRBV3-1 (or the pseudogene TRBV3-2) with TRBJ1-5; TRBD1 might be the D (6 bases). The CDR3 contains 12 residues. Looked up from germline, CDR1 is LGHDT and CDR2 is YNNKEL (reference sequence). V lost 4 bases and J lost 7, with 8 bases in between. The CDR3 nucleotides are TGTGCCAGCAGCCGGGACAAACAGCCCCAGCATTTT. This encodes CASSRDKQPQHF.

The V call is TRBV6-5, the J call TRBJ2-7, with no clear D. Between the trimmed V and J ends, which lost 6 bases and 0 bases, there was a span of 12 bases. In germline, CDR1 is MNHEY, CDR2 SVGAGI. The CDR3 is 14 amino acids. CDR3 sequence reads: CASRATASSYEQYV. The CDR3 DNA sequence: TGTGCCAGCAGGGCGACTGCGTCCTCCTACGAGCAGTACGTC.

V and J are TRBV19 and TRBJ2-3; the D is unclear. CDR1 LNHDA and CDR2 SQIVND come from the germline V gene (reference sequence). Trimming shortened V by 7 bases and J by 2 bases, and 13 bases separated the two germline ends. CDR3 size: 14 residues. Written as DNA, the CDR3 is TGTGCCAGTATTGCGTCTTCCTCCACAGATACGCAGTATTTT. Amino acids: CASIASSSTDTQYF.

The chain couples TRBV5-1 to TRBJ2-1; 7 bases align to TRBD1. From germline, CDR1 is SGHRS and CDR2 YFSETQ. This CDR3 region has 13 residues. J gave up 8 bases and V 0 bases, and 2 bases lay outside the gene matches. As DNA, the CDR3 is TGCGCCAGCAGCTTGGAAGGGGGCCATGAGCAGTTCTTC. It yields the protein CASSLEGGHEQFF.

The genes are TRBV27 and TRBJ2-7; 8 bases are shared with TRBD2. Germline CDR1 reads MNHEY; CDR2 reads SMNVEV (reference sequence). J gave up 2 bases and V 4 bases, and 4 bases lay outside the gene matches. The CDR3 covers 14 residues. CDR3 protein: CASSSGGGTYEQYF. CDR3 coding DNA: TGTGCCAGCAGTTCCGGGGGGGGGACCTACGAGCAGTACTTC.